The present entry profiles one T cell receptor beta chain with its context. This clonotype was seen a few times. The specificity of this receptor is unknown. Per-nucleotide qualities are absent, and no much larger clonotype sits a single base away. The protocol used for the library was RT-PCR. Data came from an Illumina HiSeq 2500. The public reads were reanalyzed by TCRdb: fastp trimming at Q25, MiXCR alignment, in-frame beta chains only. Each entry merges the rows of one CDR3 protein and shows their most common DNA and genes. This sample comprises some 160,000 distinct CDR3 sequences, roughly a tenth of them detected only once. Approximately 13% of the sample goes to the ten largest clones. In the paper's terms, the time point label means: approximately 40 days after influenza vaccine administration. Per the germline V gene, MNHNS is the CDR1 and SASEGT is the CDR2. The CDR3 starts with the cysteine, ends with the phenylalanine, and has 13 residues. The kept DNA is CDR3 alone, 39 bases in frame from the first base. Deletion took 6 bases off V and 0 bases off J, with a span of 9 bases between the germline ends.

The sample comes from a study of response to subunit inactivated influenza vaccine (dated 2018 in TCRdb). A note on the overall study: Deep quantitative T cell receptor repertoire profiling was used in the study to track responses to a trivalent subunit inactivated influenza vaccine.

Paper-wide results and their limitations: The authors proposed that each seasonal influenza vaccination may bring in only a limited number of new T cells.

The source is a man aged 50 or older who received an inactivated influenza vaccine. Donor details come from another sample of the same person, matched by shared clones. The specimen was non-naive T cells sorted from PBMCs, collected more than 35 days after vaccination. Read against the paper, the sample's cell subset or site label means: memory T cell fraction. The V and J genes are TRBV6-1 and TRBJ2-7; the D match is possibly TRBD1 or TRBD2, with 5 bases aligned in each. The CDR3 corresponds to CASSRDHSYEQYF. The sequenced DNA is TGTGCCAGCAGCCGGGACCACTCCTACGAGCAGTACTTC.